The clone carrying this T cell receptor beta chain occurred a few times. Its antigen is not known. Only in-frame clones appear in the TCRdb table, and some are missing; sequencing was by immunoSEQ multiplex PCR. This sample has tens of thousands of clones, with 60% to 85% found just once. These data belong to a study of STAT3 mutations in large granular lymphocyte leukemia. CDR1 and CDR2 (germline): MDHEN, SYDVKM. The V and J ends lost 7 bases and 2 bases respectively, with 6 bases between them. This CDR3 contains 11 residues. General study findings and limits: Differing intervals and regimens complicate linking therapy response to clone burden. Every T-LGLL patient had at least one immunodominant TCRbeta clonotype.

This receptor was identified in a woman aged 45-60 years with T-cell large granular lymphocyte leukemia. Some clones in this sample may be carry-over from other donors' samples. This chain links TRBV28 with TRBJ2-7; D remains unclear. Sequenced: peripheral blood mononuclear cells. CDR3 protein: CASMDAYEQYF. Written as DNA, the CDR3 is TGTGCCAGCATGGACGCCTACGAGCAGTACTTC. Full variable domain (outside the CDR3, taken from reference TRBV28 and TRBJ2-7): DVKVTQSSRYLVKRTGEKVFLECVQDMDHENMFWYRQDPGLGLRLIYFSYDVKMKEKGDIPEGYSVSREKKERFSLILESASTNQTSMYLCASMDAYEQYFGPGTRLTVT.